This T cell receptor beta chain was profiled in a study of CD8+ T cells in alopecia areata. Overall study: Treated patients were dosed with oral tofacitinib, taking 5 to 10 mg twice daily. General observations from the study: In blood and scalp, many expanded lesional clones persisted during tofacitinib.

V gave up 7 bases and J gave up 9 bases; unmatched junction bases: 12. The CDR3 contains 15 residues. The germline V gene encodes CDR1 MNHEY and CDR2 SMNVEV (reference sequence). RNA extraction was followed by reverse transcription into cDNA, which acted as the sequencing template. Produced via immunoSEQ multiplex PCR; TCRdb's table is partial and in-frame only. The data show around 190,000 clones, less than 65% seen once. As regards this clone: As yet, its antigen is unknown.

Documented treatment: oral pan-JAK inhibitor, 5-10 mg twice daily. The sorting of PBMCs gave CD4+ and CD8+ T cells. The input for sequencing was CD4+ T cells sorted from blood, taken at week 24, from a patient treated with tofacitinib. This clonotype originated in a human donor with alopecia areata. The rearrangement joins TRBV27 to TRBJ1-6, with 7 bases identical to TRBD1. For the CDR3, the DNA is TGTGCCAGCACTACCTCACAGGGGATGGGTTCACCCCTCCACTTT. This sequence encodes CASTTSQGMGSPLHF.